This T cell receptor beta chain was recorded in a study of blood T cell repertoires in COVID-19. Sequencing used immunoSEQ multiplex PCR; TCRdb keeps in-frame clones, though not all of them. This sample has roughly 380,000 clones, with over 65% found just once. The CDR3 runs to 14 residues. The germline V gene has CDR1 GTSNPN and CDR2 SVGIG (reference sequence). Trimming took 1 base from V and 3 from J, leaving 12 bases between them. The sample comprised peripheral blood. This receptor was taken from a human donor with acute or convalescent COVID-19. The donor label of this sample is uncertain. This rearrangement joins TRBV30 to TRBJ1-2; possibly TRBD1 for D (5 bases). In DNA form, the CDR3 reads TGTGCCTGGAGTGATGGACACTCGTACTATGGCTACACCTTC. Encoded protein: CAWSDGHSYYGYTF.